The 12 T cell receptor beta chains below were found in one sample sequenced in a study of blood T cell repertoires in COVID-19. Only in-frame clones appear in the TCRdb table, and some are missing; sequencing was by immunoSEQ multiplex PCR. The sample includes under 500,000 clones, roughly nine tenths of them seen just once. What was sequenced was PBMCs or T cells enriched from blood (not recorded which). The receptors derive from a woman between 18 and 29 years old with acute COVID-19.

The chain is built from TRBV2 and TRBJ2-5, with D possibly being TRBD2 (6 bases). The germline CDR1 and CDR2 sequences are SNHLY and FYNNEI. V lost 1 base and J 5 bases, leaving 8 bases between the germline ends. CDR3 size: 13 residues. The CDR3 region is CASSEGLAETQYF. The CDR3 nucleotides are TGTGCCAGCAGTGAAGGGCTAGCGGAGACCCAGTACTTC.

The chain links TRBV10-1 to TRBJ1-3; D ambiguous. The CDR3 covers 14 residues. The germline CDR1 and CDR2 sequences are WNHNN and SYGVQD (reference sequence). V lost 3 bases to trimming and J lost 2 bases, with 8 bases between them. The CDR3 bases are TGCGCCAGCAGTGACGGCAGGCCTGGAAACACCATATATTTT. Its translation: CASSDGRPGNTIYF.

The chain joins TRBV18 to TRBJ2-7, with 13 bases identical to TRBD2. With 8 bases clipped from V and 5 bases from J, the junction kept 9 bases outside the gene matches. This CDR3 contains 15 residues. Germline values: CDR1 KGHSH, CDR2 LQKENI. The CDR3 DNA reads as TGTGCCAGCACAAGGACTAGCGGGAGTGAAAACGAGCAGTACTTC. Translating it yields CASTRTSGSENEQYF.

The chain recombines TRBV28 with TRBJ2-7, with TRBD2 matching 12 bases. This CDR3 is 15 amino acids long. CDR1 and CDR2 (germline): MDHEN, SYDVKM. J was trimmed by 7 bases and V by 2 bases; bases with no gene match: 6. The CDR3 sequence: CASSLLAGGPGEQYF. CDR3 sequence (DNA): TGTGCCAGCAGTTTACTAGCGGGAGGGCCTGGTGAGCAGTACTTC.

This rearrangement joins TRBV3-1 (or the pseudogene TRBV3-2) to TRBJ1-1; D perhaps matches TRBD1 (5 bases). The CDR3 is made up of 15 amino acids. The germline gives CDR1 LGHDT, CDR2 YNNKEL (reference sequence). Deletions cut 1 base from V and 1 base from J, with 10 bases between. The CDR3 reads CASSQGGRRNTEAFF. The CDR3 coding sequence is TGTGCCAGCAGCCAAGGGGGCAGGAGGAACACTGAAGCTTTCTTT.

V and J are TRBV3-1 (or the pseudogene TRBV3-2) and TRBJ1-5; 9 bases are shared with TRBD1. CDR1 is LGHDT and CDR2 is YNNKEL in the germline V gene (reference sequence). The V segment lost 6 bases and the J segment 5 bases; nucleotides outside the gene matches: 2. The CDR3 is 13 amino acids. CDR3 in DNA: TGTGCCAGCAGTCGGGACAGGGATCAGCCCCAGCATTTT. It is translated as CASSRDRDQPQHF.

The CDR3 here is CASSSLAGGLRGEQFF. The CDR3 bases are TGTGCCAGCAGCTCACTAGCGGGGGGTCTTCGAGGTGAGCAGTTCTTC. V and J are TRBV7-2 and TRBJ2-1; 12 bases fit TRBD2. V shed 4 bases and J 9 bases; nucleotides not matched to a gene: 10. Germline V gives CDR1 SGHTA, CDR2 FQGNSA. The length of the CDR3 is 16 residues.

V gene TRBV6-5 combines with J gene TRBJ2-5; weak D call: TRBD1 (6 bases). Between the trimmed V and J ends, which lost 10 bases and 5 bases, there was a span of 23 bases. The CDR3 runs to 15 residues. Germline CDR1 reads MNHEY; CDR2 reads SVGAGI. Here the CDR3 reads CATSTGTLKGETQYF. DNA of the CDR3: TGTGCCACGTCGACCGGGACACTGAAAGGGGAGACCCAGTACTTC.

V is TRBV9 and J is TRBJ2-7; 8 bases agree with TRBD2. The CDR3 length is 15 residues. The junction had 6 bases not matched to a gene; V was cut back by 0 bases and J by 4 bases. The germline V gene has CDR1 SGDLS and CDR2 YYNGEE. CDR3 nucleotides: TGTGCCAGCAGCGTAGCGGGAGGGCGGAATTACGAGCAGTACTTC. Translation gives CASSVAGGRNYEQYF.

This clone was counted once. The V call is TRBV12-3 or TRBV12-4, the J call TRBJ2-1, with unresolved D. This CDR3 is built from 13 residues. V shed 5 bases and J shed 5 bases, with 10 bases lying between them. CDR3: CASSEADHNEQFF. The CDR3 nucleotides are TGTGCCAGCAGTGAGGCGGATCACAATGAGCAGTTCTTC.

The genes are TRBV18 and TRBJ1-1; D not certain. Germline-derived CDR1 and CDR2 are KGHSH and LQKENI. The CDR3 covers 14 residues. V was clipped by 6 bases and J by 8 bases, with 19 bases between them. The CDR3 DNA follows: TGTGCCAGCTCCCCCCCGGCCGACTATTTAGAAGCTTTCTTT. As protein: CASSPPADYLEAFF.

The gene calls are TRBV7-6 and TRBJ2-7, with TRBD2 identical over 10 bases. After removal of 5 bases from V and 2 bases from J, the junction contained 6 bases not matched to a gene. The CDR3 is 15 amino acids. Germline V gives CDR1 SGHVS, CDR2 FNYEAQ. CDR3 loop: CASSTRTSGTYEQYF. The CDR3 nucleotides are TGTGCCAGCAGCACAAGGACTAGCGGTACCTACGAGCAGTACTTC. Full variable domain (rest looked up from reference TRBV7-6 and TRBJ2-7): GAGVSQSPRYKVTKRGQDVALRCDPISGHVSLYWYRQALGQGPEFLTYFNYEAQQDKSGLPNDRFSAERPEGSISTLTIQRTEQRDSAMYRCASSTRTSGTYEQYFGPGTRLTVT.